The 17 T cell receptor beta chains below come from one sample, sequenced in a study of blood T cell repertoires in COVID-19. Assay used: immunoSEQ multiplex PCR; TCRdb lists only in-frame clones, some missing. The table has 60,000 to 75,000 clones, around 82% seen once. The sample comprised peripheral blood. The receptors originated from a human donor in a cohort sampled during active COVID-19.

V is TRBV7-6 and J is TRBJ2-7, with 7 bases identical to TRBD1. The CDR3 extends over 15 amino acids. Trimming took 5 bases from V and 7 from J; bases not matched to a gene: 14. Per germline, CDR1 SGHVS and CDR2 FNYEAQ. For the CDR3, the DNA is TGTGCCAGCAGCGGGTCCCGGGACAGAGGGTTTGAGCAGTACTTC. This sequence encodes CASSGSRDRGFEQYF.

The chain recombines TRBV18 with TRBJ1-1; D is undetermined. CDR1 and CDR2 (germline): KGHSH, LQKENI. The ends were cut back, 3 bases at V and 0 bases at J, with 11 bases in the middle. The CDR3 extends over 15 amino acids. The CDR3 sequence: CASSPVAGVNTEAFF. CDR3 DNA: TGTGCCAGCTCACCTGTGGCAGGCGTGAACACTGAAGCTTTCTTT.

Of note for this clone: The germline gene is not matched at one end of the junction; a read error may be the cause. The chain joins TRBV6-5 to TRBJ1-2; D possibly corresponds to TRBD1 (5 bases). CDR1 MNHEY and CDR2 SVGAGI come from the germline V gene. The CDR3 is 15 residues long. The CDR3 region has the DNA TGTGCCAGCACCCGAGAGGCGGGGCCCTCCTATGGCTACATCTTC. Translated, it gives CASTREAGPSYGYIF.

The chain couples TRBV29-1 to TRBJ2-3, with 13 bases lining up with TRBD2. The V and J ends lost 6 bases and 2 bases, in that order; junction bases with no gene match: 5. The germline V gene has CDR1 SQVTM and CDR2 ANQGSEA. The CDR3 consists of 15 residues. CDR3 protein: CSVGTSGTITDTQYF. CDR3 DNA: TGCAGCGTCGGGACTAGCGGGACGATCACAGATACGCAGTATTTT.

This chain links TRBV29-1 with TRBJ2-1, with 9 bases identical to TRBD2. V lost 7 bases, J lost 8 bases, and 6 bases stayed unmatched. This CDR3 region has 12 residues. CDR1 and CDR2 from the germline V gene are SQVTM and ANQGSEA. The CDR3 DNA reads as TGCAGCGGGAGTAGCGGGGGCTATGAGCAGTTCTTC. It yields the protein CSGSSGGYEQFF.

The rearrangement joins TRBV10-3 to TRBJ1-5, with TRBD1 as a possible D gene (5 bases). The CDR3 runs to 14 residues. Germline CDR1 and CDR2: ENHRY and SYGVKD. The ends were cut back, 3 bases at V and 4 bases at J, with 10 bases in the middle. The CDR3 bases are TGTGCCATCAGTGACCACGGGGGTAATCAGCCCCAGCATTTT. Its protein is CAISDHGGNQPQHF.

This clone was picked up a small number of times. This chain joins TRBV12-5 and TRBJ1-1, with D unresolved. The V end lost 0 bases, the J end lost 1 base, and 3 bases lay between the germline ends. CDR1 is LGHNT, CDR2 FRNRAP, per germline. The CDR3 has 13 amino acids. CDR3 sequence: CASGLVQNTEAFF. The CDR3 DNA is TGTGCTAGTGGTTTGGTACAGAACACTGAAGCTTTCTTT.

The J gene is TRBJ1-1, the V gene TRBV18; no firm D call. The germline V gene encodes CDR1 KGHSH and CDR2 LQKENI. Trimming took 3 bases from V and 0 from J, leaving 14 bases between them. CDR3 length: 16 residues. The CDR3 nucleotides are TGTGCCAGCTCACCTGCTCTTCCCGGGATGAACACTGAAGCTTTCTTT. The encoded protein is CASSPALPGMNTEAFF. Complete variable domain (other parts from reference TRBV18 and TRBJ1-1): NAGVMQNPRHLVRRRGQEARLRCSPMKGHSHVYWYRQLPEEGLKFMVYLQKENIIDESGMPKERFSAEFPKEGPSILRIQQVVRGDSAAYFCASSPALPGMNTEAFFGQGTRLTVV.

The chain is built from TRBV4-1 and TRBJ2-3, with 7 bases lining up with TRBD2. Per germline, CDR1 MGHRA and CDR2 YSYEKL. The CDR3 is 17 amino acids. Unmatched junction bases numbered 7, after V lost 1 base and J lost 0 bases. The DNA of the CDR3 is TGCGCCAGCAGCCAAGGTTCAGCGGGGCAAAGCACAGATACGCAGTATTTT. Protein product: CASSQGSAGQSTDTQYF.

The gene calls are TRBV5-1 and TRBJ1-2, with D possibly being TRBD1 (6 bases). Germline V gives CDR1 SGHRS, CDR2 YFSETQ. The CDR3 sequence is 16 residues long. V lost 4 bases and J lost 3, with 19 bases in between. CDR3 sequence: CASSPRTDTTDYGYTF. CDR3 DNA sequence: TGCGCCAGCAGCCCACGGACAGACACTACCGACTATGGCTACACCTTC. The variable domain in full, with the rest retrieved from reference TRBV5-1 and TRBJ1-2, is KAGVTQTPRYLIKTRGQQVTLSCSPISGHRSVSWYQQTPGQGLQFLFEYFSETQRNKGNFPGRFSGRQFSNSRSEMNVSTLELGDSALYLCASSPRTDTTDYGYTFGSGTRLTVV.

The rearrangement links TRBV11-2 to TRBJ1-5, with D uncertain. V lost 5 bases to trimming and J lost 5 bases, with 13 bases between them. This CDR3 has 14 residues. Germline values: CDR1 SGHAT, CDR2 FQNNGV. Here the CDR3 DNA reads TGTGCCAGCAGCCTCCGACACGGGGATCAGCCCCAGCATTTT. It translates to CASSLRHGDQPQHF.

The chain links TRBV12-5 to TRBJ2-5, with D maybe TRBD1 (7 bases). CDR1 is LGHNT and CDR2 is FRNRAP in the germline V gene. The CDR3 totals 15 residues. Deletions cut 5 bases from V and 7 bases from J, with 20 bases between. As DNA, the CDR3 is TGTGCTAGTGGTGCCGGGGACAGCGGGTGGGTGACCCAGTACTTC. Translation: CASGAGDSGWVTQYF.

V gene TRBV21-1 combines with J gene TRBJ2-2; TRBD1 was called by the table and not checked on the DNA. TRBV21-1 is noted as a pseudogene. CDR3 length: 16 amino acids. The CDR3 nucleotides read TGTGCCAGCAGCAACAGACAGGGTACGAACACCGGGGAGCTGTTTTTT. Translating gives CASSNRQGTNTGELFF.

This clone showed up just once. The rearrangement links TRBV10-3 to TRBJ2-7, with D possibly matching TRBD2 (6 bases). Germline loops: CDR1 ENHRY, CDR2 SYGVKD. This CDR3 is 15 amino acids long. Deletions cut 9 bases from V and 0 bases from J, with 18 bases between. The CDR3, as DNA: TGTGCCATACAAACCGGGACTCTCAGCTCCTACGAGCAGTACTTC. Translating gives CAIQTGTLSSYEQYF.

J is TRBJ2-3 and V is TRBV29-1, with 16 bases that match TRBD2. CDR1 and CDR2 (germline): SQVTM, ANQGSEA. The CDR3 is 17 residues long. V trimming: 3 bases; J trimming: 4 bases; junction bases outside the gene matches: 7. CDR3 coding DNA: TGCAGCGTTGAGGGACTAGCGGGAGGGAGGTTGGCAGATACGCAGTATTTT. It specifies CSVEGLAGGRLADTQYF.

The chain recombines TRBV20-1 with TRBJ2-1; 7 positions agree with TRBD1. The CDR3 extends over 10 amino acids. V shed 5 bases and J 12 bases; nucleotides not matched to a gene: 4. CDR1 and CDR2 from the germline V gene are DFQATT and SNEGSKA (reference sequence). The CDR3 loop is CSAEGAGQFF. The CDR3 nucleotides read TGCAGTGCTGAGGGGGCTGGGCAGTTCTTC.

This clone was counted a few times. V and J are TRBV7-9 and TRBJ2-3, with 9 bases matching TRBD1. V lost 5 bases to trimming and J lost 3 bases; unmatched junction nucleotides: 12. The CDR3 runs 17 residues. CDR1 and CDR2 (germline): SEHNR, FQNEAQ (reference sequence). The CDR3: CASSNTGGVGATDTQYF. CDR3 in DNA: TGTGCCAGCAGCAACACAGGGGGCGTTGGGGCAACAGATACGCAGTATTTT.